The entry below describes one T cell receptor (beta chain). This CDR3 has 14 residues. With 3 bases removed from V and 3 bases from J, the gap between germline ends came to 11 bases. In germline, CDR1 is SEHNR, CDR2 FQNEAQ (reference sequence). These data originate in a study of PD-1 blockade in classical Hodgkin lymphoma. The time point here: cycle 4 day 1 (C4D1), after around six weeks of nivolumab. Each and every patient relapsed after autologous stem cell transplantation, and patients got differing brentuximab vedotin exposure. Profiled with immunoSEQ multiplex PCR; TCRdb holds only in-frame clones, not every one. The sample has about 89,000 clones, 90% seen once.

The chain carries TRBV7-9 and TRBJ1-2; the D gene is possibly TRBD1 (5 bases). Specimen: peripheral blood mononuclear cells (PBMCs), collected before the fourth cycle of nivolumab. The TCR originated in a human donor with classical Hodgkin lymphoma. CDR3 sequence reads: CASSLIGADYGYTF. CDR3 bases: TGTGCCAGCAGCTTGATTGGGGCCGACTATGGCTACACCTTC.